One sample yielded the 9 T cell receptor beta chains listed below, sequenced in a study of T-cell reconstitution after alpha-beta-depleted transplantation in children. This sample's TCRbeta library carried unique molecular identifier barcodes. TCRdb processed the PCR reads anew with MiXCR; each CDR3 protein has one entry. The table records around 600,000 distinct CDR3 sequences, around 17% of them present only once. Sequencing was performed on PBMCs from the stem cell graft donor, taken from the stem cell graft. These receptors all come from a human donor who donated a stem cell graft to a child with acute myeloid leukemia.

Concerning this clonotype: A much more abundant neighbour one base away suggests this may be a read error. J is TRBJ2-5 and V is TRBV10-3, with no clear D. Germline CDR1 is ENHRY and CDR2 is SYGVKD. There are 16 residues in the CDR3. V lost 2 bases, J lost 4 bases, and 17 bases lay in between. The CDR3 nucleotides read TGTGCCATCAGTGAGCCGAAAGCAGGCACGGGAGAGACCCAGTACTTC. The encoded protein is CAISEPKAGTGETQYF.

The chain carries TRBV7-9 and TRBJ1-2; no firm D call. V was pared by 1 base and J by 0 bases, with 9 bases between. Per the germline V gene, CDR1 is SEHNR and CDR2 is FQNEAQ (reference sequence). This CDR3 comprises 15 residues. The CDR3 reads CASSLEVRANYGYTF. The CDR3 nucleotides read TGTGCCAGCAGCTTAGAGGTCAGAGCTAACTATGGCTACACCTTC.

V usage is TRBV24-1 and J usage is TRBJ2-1, with D hard to call. Germline assignment: CDR1 KGHDR and CDR2 SFDVKD. Trimming stripped 5 bases from V and 5 bases from J, with 15 bases between. The CDR3 has 15 residues. The CDR3 DNA reads as TGTGCCACCAGTGGCCCTGAGTGGCTGAACAATGAGCAGTTCTTC. This codes for CATSGPEWLNNEQFF.

The rearrangement joins TRBV6-1 to TRBJ2-6; D is unclear. Germline CDR1 MNHNS, CDR2 SASEGT. There are 15 residues in the CDR3. V gave up 3 bases and J gave up 0 bases, with 6 bases separating them. The CDR3 is CASSDRLSGANVLTF. CDR3 bases: TGTGCCAGCAGTGATCGACTCTCTGGGGCCAACGTCCTGACTTTC.

This clonotype was picked up many times. J is TRBJ2-7 and V is TRBV20-1; D is unclear. CDR1 and CDR2 from the germline V gene are DFQATT and SNEGSKA (reference sequence). The CDR3 loop spans 12 amino acids. With 3 bases removed from V and 1 base from J, the gap between germline ends came to 7 bases. CDR3 sequence: CSASRRSYEQYV. CDR3 nucleotides: TGCAGTGCTAGTCGCAGATCCTACGAGCAGTACGTC.

This clonotype has ten or more counts. The CDR3, as DNA: TGCAGCGTTCTCGGGAACACTGAAGCTTTCTTT. It encodes CSVLGNTEAFF. The V gene is TRBV29-1, the J gene TRBJ1-1; D gene uncertain. V shed 5 bases and J shed 1 base, with 5 bases lying between them. Germline V gene lookup returns CDR1 SQVTM and CDR2 ANQGSEA. The CDR3 contains 11 residues.

In this sample, this clonotype turned up many times. The J gene is TRBJ2-1, the V gene TRBV7-9; 10 bases line up with TRBD1. V dropped 6 bases and J dropped 4; count of bases not matched to a gene: 6. Germline CDR1 and CDR2: SEHNR and FQNEAQ (reference sequence). The CDR3 length is 15 residues. The CDR3 reads CASRPGQGTYNEQFF. The CDR3 bases are TGTGCCAGCAGACCGGGACAGGGGACATACAATGAGCAGTTCTTC.

The table lists this clonotype with a few counts. This chain uses TRBV20-1 with TRBJ2-3, with a weak D call TRBD1 (5 bases). Germline V lookup: CDR1 DFQATT, CDR2 SNEGSKA (reference sequence). The CDR3 is made up of 13 amino acids. Deletions cut 6 bases from V and 4 bases from J, with 14 bases between. In nucleotides, the CDR3 is TGCAGTGCCTGGGGCACCAACGCAGATACGCAGTATTTT. This sequence encodes CSAWGTNADTQYF.

The genes are TRBV5-1 and TRBJ2-1, with a possible D match to TRBD2 (5 bases). Germline assignment: CDR1 SGHRS and CDR2 YFSETQ. Trimming shortened V by 0 bases and J by 0 bases, and 10 bases separated the two germline ends. CDR3 length: 16 residues. The CDR3 sequence is CASSLASTSSYNEQFF. CDR3 sequence (DNA): TGCGCCAGCAGCTTGGCCTCTACTAGCTCCTACAATGAGCAGTTCTTC.